The clone carrying this T cell receptor (beta chain) was seen only a few times. Its antigen is not identified. This may be a read error: a much more frequent sequence differs by one nucleotide. Regarding time point: newly diagnosed GD, antithyroid drugs for less than 3 months. RNA extracted from PBMCs served as the sequencing template. This entry is derived from a study of regulatory T cells in long-lasting Graves disease. Notes on the study in general: Investigators studied peripheral blood only, not thyroid tissue.

Arm-PCR with iRepertoire HTBI primers amplified the CDR3 regions for these TCR beta libraries. Via MiXCR, TCRdb re-called the multiplex PCR reads, giving one row per CDR3 protein. In the table there are 400,000 to 550,000 distinct CDR3 sequences, roughly 15% of which are singletons. The CDR3 runs to 14 residues. The V segment lost 5 bases and the J segment 9 bases; nucleotides outside the gene matches: 10. Germline V gene data show CDR1 as MDHEN and CDR2 as SYDVKM. In addition, the sample was reused for a study of T cells in Graves' hyperthyroidism and ophthalmopathy. From that study: TCR CDR3 underwent first-round RT-PCR with the HTBI primer set. Ophthalmopathy stood apart from stable hyperthyroidism in a 13 V-J model.

This sample comprised peripheral blood mononuclear cells (PBMCs), obtained at new diagnosis, from a patient treated with antithyroid drugs. This receptor was obtained from a woman aged 18-29 years with Graves disease. The chain employs TRBV28 and TRBJ2-1; 7 nucleotides agree with TRBD1. The CDR3, as DNA: TGTGCCAGCAGTCTGTCGACAGGGTGGATTGAGCAGTTCTTC. Protein sequence: CASSLSTGWIEQFF.